This TCR beta chain comes out of a study of T cells in Graves' hyperthyroidism and ophthalmopathy. General study findings and limits: A model of 13 V-J pairs discriminated ophthalmopathy from stable hyperthyroidism.

The CDR3 spans 14 residues. V lost 5 bases, J lost 9 bases, and 14 bases lay in between. Looked up from germline, CDR1 is MNHEY and CDR2 is SMNVEV (reference sequence). Many counts were recorded for this clonotype. As yet, its antigen is unknown. Ophthalmopathy patients had moderate-to-severe active disease, CAS ≥3, NOSPECS ≥4, and disease duration under 3 months. Diagnoses were established using clinical symptoms, serum thyroxine and TRAb, thyroid ultrasound and orbital computed tomography. TCR beta CDR3 sequences were amplified from RNA transcripts. A first-round RT-PCR of the TCR CDR3 used the HTBI primer set. TCRdb used MiXCR to reprocess the multiplex PCR reads, holding one entry per CDR3 protein. The sample lists 560,000 or so distinct CDR3 sequences; approximately 20% were seen once.

The chain employs TRBV27 and TRBJ1-6, with D possibly being TRBD1 (6 bases). The TCR sequence derives from a man in his forties with Graves' ophthalmopathy. Sequenced material: blood. The CDR3 coding sequence is TGTGCCAGCAGTAGGGGGGCCGCGAGTTCACCCCTCCACTTT. It specifies CASSRGAASSPLHF.